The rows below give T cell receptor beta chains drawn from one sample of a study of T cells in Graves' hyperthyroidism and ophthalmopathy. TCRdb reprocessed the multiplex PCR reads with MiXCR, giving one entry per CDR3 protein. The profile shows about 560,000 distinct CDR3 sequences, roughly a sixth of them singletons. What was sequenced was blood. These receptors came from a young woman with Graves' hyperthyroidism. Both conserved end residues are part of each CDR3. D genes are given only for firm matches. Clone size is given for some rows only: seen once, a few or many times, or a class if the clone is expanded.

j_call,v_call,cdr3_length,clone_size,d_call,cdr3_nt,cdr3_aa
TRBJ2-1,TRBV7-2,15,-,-,TGTGCCAGCAGCTTCCTGGGCAGGGGAAAGGGTGAGCAGTTCTTC,CASSFLGRGKGEQFF
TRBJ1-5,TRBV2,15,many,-,TGTGCCAGCAGCGGACCCCTTGCCCTCAATCAGCCCCAGCATTTT,CASSGPLALNQPQHF
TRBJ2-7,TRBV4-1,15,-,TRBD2,TGCGCCAGCAGCCAAGATGTCGGGGCGGGGGTCGAGCAGTACTTC,CASSQDVGAGVEQYF
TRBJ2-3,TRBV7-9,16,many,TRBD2,TGTGCCAGCAGCTTAGTACTAGCGGCTAGCACAGATACGCAGTATTTT,CASSLVLAASTDTQYF
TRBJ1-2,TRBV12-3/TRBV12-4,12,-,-,TGTGCCAGCAGTTTTGATTCTGGAGGCTACACCTTC,CASSFDSGGYTF
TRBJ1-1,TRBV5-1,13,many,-,TGCGCCAGCAGCCCCGGACAGAACACTGAAGCTTTCTTT,CASSPGQNTEAFF
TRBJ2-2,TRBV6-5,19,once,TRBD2,TGTGCCAGCAGTTATCCCGGACTAGCGGGAGGGTCGCGCACCGGGGAGCTGTTTTTT,CASSYPGLAGGSRTGELFF
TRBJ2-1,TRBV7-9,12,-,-,TGTGCCAGCAGCTTAGGCCAGCCTCAGCAGTTCTTC,CASSLGQPQQFF
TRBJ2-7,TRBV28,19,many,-,TGTGCCAGCAGTTTAACCTTGGCGTCTAGCGAGGGGGATCCCTACGAGCAGTACTTC,CASSLTLASSEGDPYEQYF
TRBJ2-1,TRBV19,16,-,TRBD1,TGTGCCAGTAGTATCTTAGACAGGGACCCGCACAATGAGCAGTTCTTC,CASSILDRDPHNEQFF
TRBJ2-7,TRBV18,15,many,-,TGTGCCAGCTCACCGACAGCAATCCTTGCCTACGAGCAGTACTTC,CASSPTAILAYEQYF
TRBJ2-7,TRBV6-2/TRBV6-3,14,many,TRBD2,TGTGCCAGCAGTTTTAGCGGGACCCGCTACGAGCAGTACTTC,CASSFSGTRYEQYF
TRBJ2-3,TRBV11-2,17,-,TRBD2,TGTGCCAGCAGCTTTACTAGCGGGAGAACGAGCACAGATACGCAGTATTTT,CASSFTSGRTSTDTQYF
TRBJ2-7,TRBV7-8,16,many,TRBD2,TGTGCCAGCAGCTTAGTTTTCGGGCGGGAGCCCTACGAGCAGTACTTC,CASSLVFGREPYEQYF